Each of the 28 T cell receptor beta chains below was sequenced from the same sample in a study of technical replicates of blood from a few donors. Method: immunoSEQ multiplex PCR; TCRdb's copy keeps in-frame clones and lacks some. The table shows tens of thousands of clones, with 80% to 95% occurring only once. Sequencing input: T cells isolated from PBMCs. The source is a human donor in good health.

The chain carries TRBV19 and TRBJ1-2, with D perhaps TRBD1 (5 bases). CDR1 and CDR2 (germline): LNHDA, SQIVND (reference sequence). The length of the CDR3 is 14 residues. Trimming pared 1 base from V and 3 bases from J, leaving 9 bases between. This CDR3 is CASSIVGGYYGYTF. CDR3 bases: TGTGCCAGTAGTATAGTCGGGGGTTACTATGGCTACACCTTC. Filled out from reference TRBV19 and TRBJ1-2, the complete variable domain reads DGGITQSPKYLFRKEGQNVTLSCEQNLNHDAMYWYRQDPGQGLRLIYYSQIVNDFQKGDIAEGYSVSREKKESFPLTVTSAQKNPTAFYLCASSIVGGYYGYTFGSGTRLTVV.

The chain combines TRBV27 with TRBJ2-7; TRBD2 might be the D (5 bases). V was clipped by 3 bases and J by 3 bases, with 12 bases between them. Germline V lookup: CDR1 MNHEY, CDR2 SMNVEV (reference sequence). The length of the CDR3 is 14 residues. The CDR3 is CASSLGSRNYEQYF. The CDR3 DNA sequence: TGTGCCAGCAGTTTGGGGAGCCGTAACTACGAGCAGTACTTC.

V gene TRBV5-1 combines with J gene TRBJ1-1; the D is unclear. This CDR3 contains 15 residues. Germline CDR1 SGHRS, CDR2 YFSETQ. Trimming cost V 0 bases and J 7 bases, with 16 bases left between them. The CDR3 sequence is CASSLGGPGSIEAFF. DNA for the CDR3: TGCGCCAGCAGCTTGGGCGGTCCTGGGTCCATTGAAGCTTTCTTT.

This CDR3 is CASAPGAGFNEQYF. The CDR3 nucleotides read TGTGCCAGCGCCCCCGGAGCCGGGTTTAACGAGCAGTACTTC. The V and J genes are TRBV2 and TRBJ2-7; D gene ambiguous. V was trimmed by 8 bases and J by 5 bases, leaving 19 bases between them. Germline-derived CDR1 and CDR2 are SNHLY and FYNNEI. This CDR3 contains 14 residues.

The rearrangement links TRBV6-5 to TRBJ1-1; tentatively, D is TRBD1 (6 bases). Germline CDR1 MNHEY, CDR2 SVGAGI. V was trimmed by 6 bases and J by 7 bases, leaving 12 bases between them. This CDR3 contains 12 residues. The CDR3 protein is CASRQGRSEAFF. For the CDR3, the DNA is TGTGCCAGCAGACAGGGAAGGAGTGAAGCTTTCTTT.

The V and J genes are TRBV19 and TRBJ1-3; 9 positions agree with TRBD1. V dropped 2 bases and J dropped 2; count of bases not matched to a gene: 4. The length of the CDR3 is 16 residues. Germline assignment: CDR1 LNHDA and CDR2 SQIVND (reference sequence). The CDR3 DNA follows: TGTGCCAGTAGTATAAGGACAGGGGTTCCTGGAAACACCATATATTTT. Protein product: CASSIRTGVPGNTIYF.

The chain couples TRBV9 to TRBJ1-1; D is ambiguous. CDR1 SGDLS and CDR2 YYNGEE come from the germline V gene. Between the trimmed V and J ends, which lost 2 bases and 1 base, there was a span of 6 bases. The CDR3 spans 13 residues. CDR3 coding DNA: TGTGCCAGCAGCGTCCGGGGGAACACTGAAGCTTTCTTT. This translates into CASSVRGNTEAFF.

In its sample, this clone was seen once. V gene TRBV5-4 combines with J gene TRBJ2-5; tentative D call: TRBD1 (5 bases). CDR3 length: 13 amino acids. Trimming pared 2 bases from V and 5 bases from J, leaving 10 bases between. Germline V lookup: CDR1 SGHNT, CDR2 YYREEE (reference sequence). The CDR3 bases are TGTGCCAGCAGCTTTCAGGGTGAGGAGACCCAGTACTTC. It codes for CASSFQGEETQYF.

This chain uses TRBV28 with TRBJ2-1, with 8 bases that match TRBD2. The V gene end was trimmed by 6 bases and the J gene end by 1 base; junction bases not matched to a gene: 5. Germline values: CDR1 MDHEN, CDR2 SYDVKM. The CDR3 spans 15 residues. This chain's CDR3 is CASSTGLVSYNEQFF. In DNA, the CDR3 is TGTGCCAGCAGCACGGGACTAGTTTCCTACAATGAGCAGTTCTTC.

The V and J genes are TRBV27 and TRBJ2-7, with 9 bases matching TRBD1. The length of the CDR3 is 16 residues. Germline V gene lookup returns CDR1 MNHEY and CDR2 SMNVEV (reference sequence). The V and J ends lost 6 bases and 4 bases, in that order; junction bases with no gene match: 13. This CDR3 reads CASSSYGTGFKYEQYF. The CDR3 DNA sequence: TGTGCCAGCAGCTCTTATGGGACAGGGTTTAAGTACGAGCAGTACTTC.

The V gene is TRBV9, the J gene TRBJ2-1; 9 bases match TRBD1. Germline V lookup: CDR1 SGDLS, CDR2 YYNGEE. The ends lost 0 bases at V and 6 bases at J; junction bases unmatched: 7. CDR3 size: 16 residues. This chain's CDR3 is CASSVGGTGSGNEQFF. CDR3 DNA sequence: TGTGCCAGCAGCGTAGGTGGGACAGGGTCAGGCAATGAGCAGTTCTTC.

J is TRBJ1-1 and V is TRBV13; 12 nucleotides line up with TRBD1. This CDR3 contains 15 residues. Per germline, CDR1 PRHDT and CDR2 FYEKMQ (reference sequence). J lost 5 bases, V lost 7 bases, and 8 bases had no gene match. CDR3 amino acids: CASKVRDRGRTEAFF. As DNA, the CDR3 is TGTGCCAGCAAGGTCCGGGACAGGGGGCGAACTGAAGCTTTCTTT.

This chain uses TRBV9 with TRBJ2-1; D unclear. Germline loops: CDR1 SGDLS, CDR2 YYNGEE. With 5 bases removed from V and 8 bases from J, the gap between germline ends came to 14 bases. The CDR3 length is 13 residues. The CDR3 region is CASSPWAFDEQFF. The DNA of the CDR3 is TGTGCCAGCAGTCCTTGGGCATTCGATGAGCAGTTCTTC.

V and J are TRBV9 and TRBJ1-2, with D possibly TRBD1 on 6 matching bases. The CDR3 spans 15 residues. V lost 2 bases and J lost 0, with 11 bases in between. Germline V gene data show CDR1 as SGDLS and CDR2 as YYNGEE. CDR3 nucleotide sequence: TGTGCCAGCAGCGTTCAGGGGTTAGCTAACTATGGCTACACCTTC. It translates to CASSVQGLANYGYTF. Drawing the rest from reference TRBV9 and TRBJ1-2, the complete variable domain is DSGVTQTPKHLITATGQRVTLRCSPRSGDLSVYWYQQSLDQGLQFLIQYYNGEERAKGNILERFSAQQFPDLHSELNLSSLELGDSALYFCASSVQGLANYGYTFGSGTRLTVV.

The CDR3: CASSQDRTSGNEQFF. The DNA for the CDR3 is TGTGCCAGCAGCCAAGATAGGACTAGCGGCAATGAGCAGTTCTTC. The J gene is TRBJ2-1, the V gene TRBV4-2; 10 bases fit TRBD2. This CDR3 contains 15 residues. The V and J ends lost 0 bases and 6 bases, in that order; junction bases with no gene match: 2. Germline values: CDR1 LGHNA, CDR2 YNFKEQ.

The J gene is TRBJ2-4, the V gene TRBV2, with TRBD1 identical over 7 bases. Per the germline V gene, CDR1 is SNHLY and CDR2 is FYNNEI. V gave up 5 bases and J gave up 7 bases; unmatched junction bases: 8. The CDR3 length is 14 residues. The CDR3 DNA follows: TGTGCCAGCAGTTGGGGGACAGAAGAGAACATTCAGTACTTC. Translation: CASSWGTEENIQYF.

This clone was picked up one time. CDR3 region: CASSAGLSYEQYF. The CDR3, as DNA: TGTGCCAGTTCGGCGGGCCTTTCCTACGAGCAGTACTTC. The rearrangement joins TRBV19 to TRBJ2-7, with D possibly matching TRBD2 (5 bases). Per the germline V gene, CDR1 is LNHDA and CDR2 is SQIVND (reference sequence). The CDR3 consists of 13 residues. V lost 8 bases, J lost 1 base, and 12 bases lay in between.

The chain couples TRBV2 to TRBJ2-3; TRBD2 matches at 9 bases. V gave up 2 bases and J gave up 3 bases; unmatched junction bases: 6. The germline V gene has CDR1 SNHLY and CDR2 FYNNEI. CDR3 length: 16 residues. CDR3 region: CASSEFAGGDTDTQYF. The DNA of the CDR3 is TGTGCCAGCAGTGAATTCGCGGGAGGGGATACAGATACGCAGTATTTT. Supplemented by reference TRBV2 and TRBJ2-3, the full variable domain reads EPEVTQTPSHQVTQMGQEVILRCVPISNHLYFYWYRQILGQKVEFLVSFYNNEISEKSEIFDDQFSVERPDGSNFTLKIRSTKLEDSAMYFCASSEFAGGDTDTQYFGPGTRLTVL.

This chain connects TRBV30 to TRBJ1-1; a possible D gene is TRBD1 (5 bases). Germline V gene lookup returns CDR1 GTSNPN and CDR2 SVGIG (reference sequence). This CDR3 is 13 amino acids long. Between the trimmed V and J ends, which lost 5 bases and 5 bases, there was a span of 15 bases. CDR3 nucleotides: TGTGCCTGGGCGTTCAGGGAAGGAACTGAAGCTTTCTTT. Protein product: CAWAFREGTEAFF.

V gene TRBV9 combines with J gene TRBJ2-3, with 8 bases identical to TRBD2. Looked up from germline, CDR1 is SGDLS and CDR2 is YYNGEE. The CDR3 loop spans 18 amino acids. Losses at the gene ends were 1 base for V and 5 bases for J; bases not matched to a gene: 15. CDR3 sequence: CASSVRQREHVLVDTQYF. In DNA form, the CDR3 reads TGTGCCAGCAGCGTACGGCAGCGGGAGCATGTCTTGGTAGATACGCAGTATTTT.

J is TRBJ2-5 and V is TRBV19; TRBD1 might be the D (6 bases). V was clipped by 5 bases and J by 3 bases, with 10 bases between them. Germline V gene sequence: CDR1 LNHDA, CDR2 SQIVND (reference sequence). This CDR3 is 13 amino acids long. This CDR3 is CASSSRTEETQYF. CDR3 DNA: TGTGCCAGTAGTTCACGGACAGAAGAGACCCAGTACTTC.

With respect to this clone: The junction does not match germline at one end; this may be a read error. This chain links TRBV7-7 with TRBJ2-1, with 7 bases aligning to TRBD2. In germline, CDR1 is SSHAT, CDR2 FNYEAQ (reference sequence). There are 16 residues in the CDR3. Here the CDR3 reads CASSLIPGGLLNEQFF. The CDR3 DNA reads TGTGCTAGCAGCTTAATTCCGGGAGGACTGCTAAATGAGCAGTTCTTC. The variable domain in full, completed from reference TRBV7-7 and TRBJ2-1, reads GAGVSQSPRYKVTKRGQDVTLRCDPISSHATLYWYQQALGQGPEFLTYFNYEAQPDKSGLPSDRFSAERPEGSISTLTIQRTEQRDSAMYRCASSLIPGGLLNEQFFGPGTRLTVL.

The chain carries TRBV6-5 and TRBJ2-7; the D is unclear. V was trimmed by 7 bases and J by 2 bases, leaving 18 bases between them. Per the germline V gene, CDR1 is MNHEY and CDR2 is SVGAGI. The CDR3 runs 15 residues. CDR3 in amino acids: CASTQTGDLTYEQYF. The DNA of the CDR3 is TGTGCCAGCACTCAAACCGGCGACTTGACCTACGAGCAGTACTTC.

This sequence joins TRBV28 and TRBJ2-1; 8 bases agree with TRBD2. Losses at the gene ends were 3 bases for V and 4 bases for J; bases not matched to a gene: 8. The CDR3 runs to 16 residues. CDR1 is MDHEN and CDR2 is SYDVKM in the germline V gene. The CDR3 loop reads CASSFRRLAMYNEQFF. The CDR3, as DNA: TGTGCCAGCAGTTTCAGGAGACTAGCGATGTACAATGAGCAGTTCTTC.

The V call is TRBV1, the J call TRBJ2-2; no check of the table's D call, TRBD2, against the DNA was made. TRBV1 is marked as a pseudogene. This CDR3 is built from 15 residues. CDR3 in amino acids: CTSSYGRDNTGELFF. CDR3 nucleotides: TGCACCAGCAGCTACGGACGGGATAACACCGGGGAGCTGTTTTTT.

This clone appeared once. V and J are TRBV12-5 and TRBJ2-1; D gene unclear. Between the trimmed V and J ends, which lost 6 bases and 6 bases, there was a span of 12 bases. This CDR3 has 13 residues. CDR1 is LGHNT and CDR2 is FRNRAP in the germline V gene. CDR3 in DNA: TGTGCTAGTGGACAACCCCCTAGCAATGAGCAGTTCTTC. This gives the protein CASGQPPSNEQFF.

V usage is TRBV4-3 and J usage is TRBJ2-7, with TRBD2 as a possible D gene (6 bases). Germline assignment: CDR1 LGHNA and CDR2 YSLEER. The CDR3 loop spans 16 amino acids. V lost 0 bases, J lost 0 bases, and 12 bases lay in between. The CDR3: CASSQEWGRFSYEQYF. The CDR3 DNA sequence: TGCGCCAGCAGCCAAGAGTGGGGGAGGTTCTCCTACGAGCAGTACTTC.

The chain uses TRBV2 and TRBJ1-4, with D hard to call. Per germline, CDR1 SNHLY and CDR2 FYNNEI. The CDR3 sequence is 13 residues long. The V gene lost 4 bases and the J gene lost 1 base, with 4 bases spanning the gap. The CDR3 DNA is TGTGCCAGCAGTGCAGGAACTAATGAAAAACTGTTTTTT. Translation: CASSAGTNEKLFF.